These 29 T cell receptor beta chains originate from one sample sequenced in a study of T cell repertoires in cytomegalovirus infection. Antigens for these TCRs are unknown. TCRdb itself ran the reads through MiXCR, one entry per CDR3 protein. The sample gives hundreds of thousands of distinct CDR3 sequences, 25% to 30% of which show up once; 20% is in the top ten. The material was cultured PBMCs, obtained from culture after CMV antigen stimulation. The receptors come from a human donor in good health (CMV status not recorded). Some clones in this sample may be carry-over from other donors' samples.

This chain links TRBV4-1 with TRBJ1-2; TRBD1 matches 7 bases. Unmatched junction bases numbered 2, after V lost 0 bases and J lost 4 bases. Looked up from germline, CDR1 is MGHRA and CDR2 is YSYEKL. This CDR3 has 14 amino acids. The CDR3 sequence: CASSQEDRVYGYTF. The CDR3 DNA is TGCGCCAGCAGCCAAGAAGACAGGGTCTATGGCTACACCTTC.

The chain combines TRBV12-3 or TRBV12-4 with TRBJ2-5, with D perhaps TRBD2 (6 bases). The V end was cut by 6 bases, the J end by 2 bases, with 16 bases between. The CDR3 is 15 amino acids. In DNA form, the CDR3 reads TGTGCCAGCAGCGACCTGACGGGGGTTCAAGAGACCCAGTACTTC. It translates to CASSDLTGVQETQYF.

In this sample, this clonotype turned up a few times. The V and J genes are TRBV27 and TRBJ2-7; 7 bases align to TRBD1. The length of the CDR3 is 15 residues. Per germline, CDR1 MNHEY and CDR2 SMNVEV (reference sequence). V trimming: 6 bases; J trimming: 0 bases; junction bases outside the gene matches: 8. DNA of the CDR3: TGTGCCAGCAGACTTGGACAGGCGAGCTCCTACGAGCAGTACTTC. Protein: CASRLGQASSYEQYF.

This clonotype came up a few times. The V and J genes are TRBV5-1 and TRBJ1-1; a weak D match, TRBD1 (5 bases). The CDR3 extends over 15 amino acids. Germline CDR1 reads SGHRS; CDR2 reads YFSETQ. V was shortened by 4 bases and J by 5 bases, with 18 bases between the two germline ends. The CDR3 nucleotides read TGCGCCAGCAGCGCCCAGGGAGCGGGTGGGACTGAAGCTTTCTTT. It is translated as CASSAQGAGGTEAFF.

The chain couples TRBV9 to TRBJ2-5, with TRBD2 matching 12 bases. Germline CDR1 SGDLS, CDR2 YYNGEE. V dropped 0 bases and J dropped 4; count of bases not matched to a gene: 10. The CDR3 length is 18 residues. CDR3 in amino acids: CASSVGTSGTTAGETQYF. In DNA form, the CDR3 reads TGTGCCAGCAGCGTAGGGACTAGCGGGACCACTGCGGGAGAGACCCAGTACTTC.

This clonotype occurred once. V and J are TRBV9 and TRBJ2-3, with D maybe TRBD2 (6 bases). This CDR3 contains 16 residues. Trimming left V 0 bases short and J 2 bases short, with 13 bases between. The germline CDR1 and CDR2 sequences are SGDLS and YYNGEE. CDR3 residues: CASSVEGLPTTDTQYF. In DNA form, the CDR3 reads TGTGCCAGCAGCGTAGAGGGACTCCCCACCACAGATACGCAGTATTTT.

The chain uses TRBV27 and TRBJ1-2; the D is unclear. This CDR3 is built from 13 residues. Germline V gene lookup returns CDR1 MNHEY and CDR2 SMNVEV (reference sequence). Trimming took 5 bases from V and 3 from J, leaving 10 bases between them. The CDR3 nucleotides read TGTGCCAGCAGTCAACGTCTCGACTATGGCTACACCTTC. It specifies CASSQRLDYGYTF.

V and J are TRBV12-3 or TRBV12-4 and TRBJ1-3; no clear D gene. CDR3 length: 15 amino acids. The V end lost 7 bases, the J end lost 2 bases, and 15 bases lay between the germline ends. The CDR3 here is CASNIGGHPGNTIYF. CDR3 nucleotide sequence: TGTGCCAGCAACATCGGCGGGCATCCTGGAAACACCATATATTTT.

The chain combines TRBV20-1 with TRBJ1-2; D gene ambiguous. V was cut by 4 bases and J by 4 bases, with 7 bases left in between. This CDR3 has 11 amino acids. Germline values: CDR1 DFQATT, CDR2 SNEGSKA (reference sequence). The CDR3 nucleotides are TGCAGTGCTATTCAGGTCTATGGCTACACCTTC. Amino acid sequence: CSAIQVYGYTF.

This clonotype was recorded at least ten times. The chain is built from TRBV19 and TRBJ1-6, with 7 bases lining up with TRBD1. The CDR3 is 14 amino acids. CDR1 and CDR2 from the germline V gene are LNHDA and SQIVND (reference sequence). V lost 5 bases and J lost 11; bases outside the gene matches: 9. CDR3: CASSLTGDWTPLHF. The CDR3 nucleotides read TGTGCCAGTAGTCTAACAGGGGATTGGACACCCCTCCACTTT.

The rearrangement links TRBV14 to TRBJ1-1; 7 nucleotides agree with TRBD1. Germline trimming cut 5 bases from V and 6 bases from J; bases unmatched to any gene: 9. Per the germline V gene, CDR1 is SGHDN and CDR2 is FVKESK. This CDR3 is built from 14 residues. For the CDR3, the DNA is TGTGCCAGCAGCAAACAGGGGCCCCGGGCTGAAGCTTTCTTT. This sequence encodes CASSKQGPRAEAFF. Combining the CDR3 with reference TRBV14 and TRBJ1-1 gives the whole variable domain EAGVTQFPSHSVIEKGQTVTLRCDPISGHDNLYWYRRVMGKEIKFLLHFVKESKQDESGMPNNRFLAERTGGTYSTLKVQPAELEDSGVYFCASSKQGPRAEAFFGQGTRLTVV.

This clonotype was detected many times. The chain carries TRBV7-2 and TRBJ1-5; D gene uncertain. CDR3 size: 13 residues. From germline, CDR1 is SGHTA and CDR2 FQGNSA. The ends were cut back, 1 base at V and 7 bases at J, with 8 bases in the middle. This chain's CDR3 is CASSLEGMQPQHF. The CDR3 nucleotides are TGTGCCAGCAGCTTAGAGGGCATGCAGCCCCAGCATTTT.

The CDR3 region has the DNA TGTGCCAGCAGCTTAAGACGATCCCTAAACACCGGGGAGCTGTTTTTT. Residues: CASSLRRSLNTGELFF. The chain links TRBV11-2 to TRBJ2-2; no definite D call. Germline CDR1 is SGHAT and CDR2 is FQNNGV. CDR3 length equals 16 residues. With 2 bases removed from V and 2 bases from J, the gap between germline ends came to 12 bases.

In its sample, this clonotype was seen a few times. The J gene is TRBJ2-1, the V gene TRBV28; TRBD2 agrees at 7 bases. V shed 2 bases, J shed 2 bases, and the junction held 6 bases outside the gene matches. The germline V gene encodes CDR1 MDHEN and CDR2 SYDVKM. The CDR3 runs 16 residues. This chain's CDR3 is CASSLPASGPYNEQFF. The CDR3 DNA is TGTGCCAGCAGTTTACCCGCTAGCGGCCCCTACAATGAGCAGTTCTTC.

The rearrangement links TRBV27 to TRBJ1-6; 8 positions agree with TRBD1. The CDR3 length is 15 residues. The ends lost 3 bases at V and 9 bases at J; junction bases unmatched: 7. The germline gives CDR1 MNHEY, CDR2 SMNVEV (reference sequence). The CDR3 coding sequence is TGTGCCAGCAGTTTCTTGGACAGGGTATCTTCACCCCTCCACTTT. Protein: CASSFLDRVSSPLHF.

The J gene is TRBJ2-1, the V gene TRBV6-6; 11 bases line up with TRBD2. Germline CDR1 MNHNY, CDR2 SVGAGI (reference sequence). The V and J ends lost 6 bases and 7 bases, in that order; junction bases with no gene match: 2. The CDR3 has 13 residues. The CDR3 is CASRLAGVNEQFF. CDR3 DNA: TGTGCCAGCAGACTAGCGGGAGTAAATGAGCAGTTCTTC.

The chain joins TRBV27 to TRBJ2-3; 9 bases fit TRBD2. CDR1 MNHEY and CDR2 SMNVEV come from the germline V gene (reference sequence). The CDR3 spans 14 residues. The V gene end was trimmed by 5 bases and the J gene end by 6 bases; junction bases not matched to a gene: 6. CDR3 sequence reads: CASSITREGDTQYF. The CDR3 nucleotides read TGTGCCAGCAGTATAACGCGGGAGGGGGATACGCAGTATTTT.

The table lists this clonotype with a few counts. V and J are TRBV10-3 and TRBJ1-1; TRBD1 matches 9 bases. Losses at the gene ends were 2 bases for V and 4 bases for J; bases not matched to a gene: 14. The CDR3 spans 18 residues. Per germline, CDR1 ENHRY and CDR2 SYGVKD. CDR3 sequence: CAISEPRDRVGFPTEAFF. The CDR3 nucleotides are TGTGCCATCAGTGAGCCCCGGGACAGGGTAGGATTTCCCACTGAAGCTTTCTTT.

This chain uses TRBV19 with TRBJ2-4; 9 bases align to TRBD1. The CDR3 loop spans 15 amino acids. V gave up 7 bases and J gave up 0 bases; unmatched junction bases: 4. The V gene's germline CDR1 is LNHDA and CDR2 SQIVND (reference sequence). The CDR3 DNA follows: TGTGCCAGTACTTCGACAGGGGGAGCCAAAAACATTCAGTACTTC. It codes for CASTSTGGAKNIQYF.

This clonotype turned up a few times. The chain carries TRBV7-9 and TRBJ2-7; 9 nucleotides line up with TRBD1. V shed 3 bases and J 2 bases; nucleotides not matched to a gene: 5. CDR3 length equals 15 residues. The germline V gene has CDR1 SEHNR and CDR2 FQNEAQ (reference sequence). The chain's CDR3 is CASSLTGTGTYEQYF. DNA of the CDR3: TGTGCCAGCAGCTTGACCGGGACAGGGACCTACGAGCAGTACTTC.

The V call is TRBV7-4, the J call TRBJ1-5; D gene uncertain. The V gene's germline CDR1 is SGHVT and CDR2 SQSDAQ. The germline V and J ends were trimmed by 1 base and 11 bases, with 12 bases remaining between them. The CDR3 sequence is 13 residues long. CDR3 DNA: TGTGCCAGCAGCTTAGAATCGGCCAGTACCCAGCATTTT. Translation gives CASSLESASTQHF.

The gene calls are TRBV7-9 and TRBJ1-3, with D unclear. CDR1 and CDR2 (germline): SEHNR, FQNEAQ (reference sequence). This CDR3 is 12 amino acids long. In DNA form, the CDR3 reads TGTGGAACGGCGAGCTCTGGAAACACCATATATTTT. Translation: CGTASSGNTIYF.

This clonotype was recorded a few times. The chain joins TRBV7-6 to TRBJ1-6; no firm D call. The germline CDR1 and CDR2 sequences are SGHVS and FNYEAQ. The CDR3 totals 13 residues. V was cut by 5 bases and J by 8 bases, with 10 bases left in between. CDR3 sequence reads: CASSDLGDSPLHF. The CDR3 region has the DNA TGTGCCAGCAGCGATTTGGGCGATTCACCCCTCCACTTT.

The chain couples TRBV11-1 to TRBJ1-2, with 9 bases aligning to TRBD1. The CDR3 totals 14 residues. V lost 5 bases, J lost 6 bases, and 7 bases stayed unmatched. CDR1 is SGHAT, CDR2 FQDESV, per germline (reference sequence). The CDR3 DNA sequence: TGTGCCAGCAGCCCAGGGACAGGGAGGAATGGCTACACCTTC. This translates into CASSPGTGRNGYTF.

The rearrangement links TRBV6-1 to TRBJ1-1, with D maybe TRBD1 (5 bases). The CDR3 runs to 16 residues. CDR1 and CDR2 from the germline V gene are MNHNS and SASEGT. Trimming took 5 bases from V and 2 from J, leaving 18 bases between them. The CDR3 sequence: CASSLPRDGLNTEAFF. DNA for the CDR3: TGTGCCAGCAGTTTACCTCGGGACGGGTTAAACACTGAAGCTTTCTTT.

There are a few counts of this clonotype. The V and J genes are TRBV5-6 and TRBJ2-5; the match to TRBD2 covers 8 bases. CDR1 and CDR2 (germline): SGHDT, YYEEEE. The CDR3 totals 14 residues. With V trimmed by 3 bases and J by 1 base, 2 bases remained unmatched. In nucleotides, the CDR3 is TGTGCCAGCAGCTGGGGACTAGTCCAAGAGACCCAGTACTTC. Its translation is CASSWGLVQETQYF.

The chain employs TRBV19 and TRBJ1-5, with D possibly TRBD1 on 6 matching bases. The CDR3 contains 14 residues. The germline V and J ends were trimmed by 4 bases and 5 bases, with 12 bases remaining between them. CDR1 and CDR2 (germline): LNHDA, SQIVND (reference sequence). CDR3 in amino acids: CASSTPGGHQPQHF. CDR3 DNA: TGTGCCAGTAGTACCCCCGGGGGCCATCAGCCCCAGCATTTT.

This clonotype was detected only a few times. The gene calls are TRBV11-2 and TRBJ1-4, with D uncertain. Looked up from germline, CDR1 is SGHAT and CDR2 is FQNNGV. Trimming shortened V by 0 bases and J by 0 bases, and 5 bases separated the two germline ends. This CDR3 comprises 15 residues. CDR3 sequence reads: CASSLEVATNEKLFF. The CDR3 coding sequence is TGTGCCAGCAGCTTAGAGGTAGCAACTAATGAAAAACTGTTTTTT.

A few counts support this clonotype. This chain links TRBV28 with TRBJ2-7, with D tentatively TRBD1 or TRBD2 (5 bases each). CDR3 length equals 14 residues. CDR1 and CDR2 from the germline V gene are MDHEN and SYDVKM. Trimming took 0 bases from V and 3 from J, leaving 9 bases between them. CDR3 protein: CASSLWGVNYEQYF. For the CDR3, the DNA is TGTGCCAGCAGTTTATGGGGGGTTAACTACGAGCAGTACTTC.